This TCR beta chain was sequenced for a study of human T cells and chemical hapten exposure. In the study overall: Small pooled library volume differences mainly caused per-sample TCR yield variation. Points from the study as a whole: Following DPC sensitization, TCRs present above 1 in 1000 frequency showed no change.

CDR3 length equals 16 residues. About this clonotype itself: The antigen is unknown.

Single cDNA molecules in the library carried unique molecular identifiers attached during preparation. Per the authors' pipeline: Samples held a median of approximately 96,000 TCRs, range roughly 23,224–750,000. Each CDR3 protein gets one entry after TCRdb re-called the reads with MiXCR. The V and J calls, along with clone size, are taken from TCRdb and not from the paper's own processing. Of 95,000 to 150,000 distinct CDR3 sequences in the sample, around 8.5% were seen once. RNA extraction used unfractionated whole blood as the source of total RNA. The chain recombines TRBV21-1 with TRBJ1-5; the tabulated D call, TRBD1, remains unverified against the DNA. TRBV21-1 is tagged as a pseudogene. Input material: whole blood. This receptor was obtained from a human donor in good health. Some clones in this sample may be carry-over from other donors' samples. The CDR3 sequence: CASSPRDRVGNQPQHF. In DNA, the CDR3 is TGTGCCAGCAGCCCACGGGACAGGGTTGGAAATCAGCCCCAGCATTTT.